Sequencing of this T cell receptor (beta chain) was carried out in a study of T cells in localized non-small cell lung cancer. Overall study findings and caveats: When the top 100 tumor clones were examined, a median approximately 60 of them also appeared in the adjacent lung, which was paired and uninvolved. Uninvolved nearby lung showed the greatest T cell clonality, exceeding that found in tumor.

From germline, CDR1 is LNHDA and CDR2 SQIVND (reference sequence). The CDR3 length is 17 residues. V lost 4 bases, J lost 0 bases, and 6 bases stayed unmatched. This clone was seen a handful of times. Its antigen remains unknown. The assay was immunoSEQ multiplex PCR, and TCRdb's table has in-frame clones only and misses some. The sample contains fewer than 30,000 clones, 86% of which appear only once. The rearrangement joins TRBV19 to TRBJ2-3, with 11 bases identical to TRBD2. The receptor was isolated from a woman aged 40-69 years with stage I lung adenocarcinoma. The source was peripheral blood, collected before any cancer treatment. The CDR3 DNA follows: TGTGCCAGTAGTAAGACTAGCGGGGCCTCTAGCACAGATACGCAGTATTTT. Translating gives CASSKTSGASSTDTQYF.